The next 30 T cell receptor beta chains were all read from a single sample in a study of OX40 agonist ivuxolimab in advanced cancers. TCRdb's copy holds only in-frame clones and misses some; the assay was immunoSEQ multiplex PCR. The table lists roughly 86,000 clones, more than 85% of them singletons. The sample in question was CD4+ or CD8+ T cells sorted from blood, obtained in a trial of the OX40 agonist ivuxolimab. The receptors here all came from an adult with an advanced solid tumor such as melanoma, head and neck, liver or kidney cancer.

The chain carries TRBV6-5 and TRBJ2-3, with D possibly being TRBD2 (6 bases). V was cut by 10 bases and J by 8 bases, with 19 bases left in between. The germline V gene has CDR1 MNHEY and CDR2 SVGAGI. The CDR3 spans 13 residues. The CDR3 DNA sequence: TGTGCCACCTTAAAGGCGGGGCGGGGTACGCAGTATTTT. Translating gives CATLKAGRGTQYF.

This clone has a single count. The chain couples TRBV28 to TRBJ2-2; D perhaps matches TRBD1 (6 bases). The V end was cut by 4 bases, the J end by 5 bases, with 11 bases between. CDR1 and CDR2 from the germline V gene are MDHEN and SYDVKM. The CDR3 sequence is 14 residues long. The CDR3 DNA reads TGTGCCAGCAGTTACGGACAGCGGACCGGGGAGCTGTTTTTT. Its translation is CASSYGQRTGELFF.

The V call is TRBV5-1, the J call TRBJ2-7; D gene unclear. From germline, CDR1 is SGHRS and CDR2 YFSETQ. Trimming left V 4 bases short and J 5 bases short, with 16 bases between. This CDR3 region has 14 residues. The DNA of the CDR3 is TGCGCCAGCAGCGAAGGGTCCCGCTACAACGAGCAGTACTTC. Protein sequence: CASSEGSRYNEQYF.

This chain connects TRBV6-1 to TRBJ2-7; the D is unclear. With 5 bases removed from V and 5 bases from J, the gap between germline ends came to 10 bases. Germline CDR1 reads MNHNS; CDR2 reads SASEGT. The CDR3 spans 12 residues. CDR3 nucleotide sequence: TGTGCCAGCAGTCCCCGTATCCACGAGCAGTACTTC. Amino acid sequence: CASSPRIHEQYF.

CDR3 amino acids: CASSEVSGGSYEQYF. CDR3 DNA sequence: TGTGCCAGCAGTGAGGTTTCCGGGGGTTCCTACGAGCAGTACTTC. This sequence joins TRBV6-1 and TRBJ2-7; TRBD2 might be the D (6 bases). CDR3 length equals 15 residues. The germline V gene encodes CDR1 MNHNS and CDR2 SASEGT. Trimming cost V 3 bases and J 1 base, with 13 bases left between them.

The rearrangement joins TRBV6-1 to TRBJ1-2; TRBD1 aligns across 10 bases. Germline CDR1 reads MNHNS; CDR2 reads SASEGT. Trimming removed 8 bases from V and 8 bases from J; junction bases left unmatched: 8. The CDR3 runs to 13 residues. This chain's CDR3 is CASGDRGRLGYTF. The CDR3 region has the DNA TGTGCCAGCGGAGACAGGGGGCGATTGGGCTACACCTTC.

V usage is TRBV19 and J usage is TRBJ1-5, with 7 bases that match TRBD1. The V gene end was trimmed by 7 bases and the J gene end by 2 bases; junction bases not matched to a gene: 8. CDR3 length: 15 residues. CDR1 is LNHDA and CDR2 is SQIVND in the germline V gene (reference sequence). Here the CDR3 reads CASTSGGLGNQPQHF. CDR3 sequence (DNA): TGTGCCAGTACCTCAGGGGGTTTGGGCAATCAGCCCCAGCATTTT.

A single count supports this clone. This rearrangement joins TRBV28 to TRBJ1-5; D uncertain. Trimming removed 3 bases from V and 7 bases from J, with 16 bases in between. Germline values: CDR1 MDHEN, CDR2 SYDVKM. This CDR3 region has 15 residues. In DNA, the CDR3 is TGTGCCAGCAGTTTGGGTGGAGGGAGGGAACAGCCCCAGCATTTT. The encoded protein is CASSLGGGREQPQHF. The full variable domain, its missing parts supplied by reference TRBV28 and TRBJ1-5, is DVKVTQSSRYLVKRTGEKVFLECVQDMDHENMFWYRQDPGLGLRLIYFSYDVKMKEKGDIPEGYSVSREKKERFSLILESASTNQTSMYLCASSLGGGREQPQHFGDGTRLSIL.

The chain couples TRBV5-1 to TRBJ2-1; 12 bases map to TRBD2. The germline CDR1 and CDR2 sequences are SGHRS and YFSETQ. The CDR3 consists of 16 residues. The V gene end was trimmed by 2 bases and the J gene end by 1 base; junction bases not matched to a gene: 1. The CDR3 is CASSFTSGRSYNEQFF. The CDR3 bases are TGCGCCAGCAGCTTTACTAGCGGGAGGTCCTACAATGAGCAGTTCTTC.

This clone was counted between two and nine times. J is TRBJ2-7 and V is TRBV19; either TRBD1 or TRBD2 may fit D (5 bases each). V gave up 3 bases and J gave up 5 bases, with 11 bases separating them. The CDR3 contains 13 residues. Per the germline V gene, CDR1 is LNHDA and CDR2 is SQIVND (reference sequence). The CDR3 DNA follows: TGTGCCAGTAGTATGAGAGGGACCCACGAGCAGTACTTC. This encodes CASSMRGTHEQYF.

As DNA, the CDR3 is TGCGCCAGCGCCCAAGCCATTGGGACCTCTGGAAACACCATATATTTT. Protein product: CASAQAIGTSGNTIYF. The rearrangement joins TRBV5-1 to TRBJ1-3, with D possibly being TRBD1 (5 bases). The CDR3 runs 16 residues. The ends were cut back, 7 bases at V and 0 bases at J, with 17 bases in the middle. The germline V gene has CDR1 SGHRS and CDR2 YFSETQ.

The gene calls are TRBV7-6 and TRBJ2-5; 7 bases fit TRBD2. The CDR3 contains 14 residues. After removal of 3 bases from V and 4 bases from J, the junction contained 5 bases not matched to a gene. Germline values: CDR1 SGHVS, CDR2 FNYEAQ. The CDR3 sequence is CASSFAGEGETQYF. CDR3 coding DNA: TGTGCCAGCAGCTTTGCGGGAGAGGGAGAGACCCAGTACTTC. Complete variable domain (other parts from reference TRBV7-6 and TRBJ2-5): GAGVSQSPRYKVTKRGQDVALRCDPISGHVSLYWYRQALGQGPEFLTYFNYEAQQDKSGLPNDRFSAERPEGSISTLTIQRTEQRDSAMYRCASSFAGEGETQYFGPGTRLLVL.

J is TRBJ2-5 and V is TRBV6-1; 8 bases agree with TRBD2. CDR3 length: 14 residues. From germline, CDR1 is MNHNS and CDR2 SASEGT. After removal of 10 bases from V and 10 bases from J, the junction contained 17 bases not matched to a gene. The CDR3 protein is CATEGRGGREVQYF. The DNA for the CDR3 is TGTGCCACCGAGGGACGTGGGGGGCGGGAGGTCCAGTACTTC.

The rearrangement uses TRBV27 and TRBJ2-2; TRBD2 aligns across 7 bases. Germline assignment: CDR1 MNHEY and CDR2 SMNVEV (reference sequence). The V segment lost 2 bases and the J segment 5 bases; nucleotides outside the gene matches: 17. The CDR3 has 19 residues. The CDR3 nucleotides read TGTGCCAGCAGTTTAGAGGGAGGGTTCTTAGCGGGTCGAACCGGGGAGCTGTTTTTT. Amino acid sequence: CASSLEGGFLAGRTGELFF.

The chain joins TRBV14 to TRBJ2-7; D possibly corresponds to TRBD2 (6 bases). Trimming left V 0 bases short and J 7 bases short, with 10 bases between. Germline V gene data show CDR1 as SGHDN and CDR2 as FVKESK. CDR3 length: 13 amino acids. CDR3 DNA sequence: TGTGCCAGCAGCCAAGATAGGAGCGGGGAGCAGTACTTC. Amino acid sequence: CASSQDRSGEQYF.

The chain uses TRBV11-3 and TRBJ2-1, with D uncertain. The V and J ends lost 1 base and 5 bases respectively, with 6 bases between them. CDR3 length: 13 residues. Germline values: CDR1 SGHNT, CDR2 YENEEA. The CDR3 reads CASSLVHNNEQFF. The CDR3 DNA follows: TGTGCCAGCAGCTTAGTACACAACAATGAGCAGTTCTTC. Filled out from reference TRBV11-3 and TRBJ2-1, the complete variable domain reads EAGVVQSPRYKIIEKKQPVAFWCNPISGHNTLYWYLQNLGQGPELLIRYENEEAVDDSQLPKDRFSAERLKGVDSTLKIQPAELGDSAVYLCASSLVHNNEQFFGPGTRLTVL.

The chain links TRBV2 to TRBJ1-1, with D maybe TRBD1 (6 bases). Germline CDR1 is SNHLY and CDR2 is FYNNEI. V was cut by 7 bases and J by 1 base, with 10 bases left in between. The CDR3 is made up of 13 amino acids. CDR3: CASNREKNTEAFF. The DNA for the CDR3 is TGTGCCAGCAACAGGGAAAAGAACACTGAAGCTTTCTTT. Drawing the rest from reference TRBV2 and TRBJ1-1, the complete variable domain is EPEVTQTPSHQVTQMGQEVILRCVPISNHLYFYWYRQILGQKVEFLVSFYNNEISEKSEIFDDQFSVERPDGSNFTLKIRSTKLEDSAMYFCASNREKNTEAFFGQGTRLTVV.

This clone was observed a single time. The genes are TRBV5-1 and TRBJ2-7; D gene uncertain. Germline V CDR1 and CDR2: SGHRS, YFSETQ. The CDR3 runs 12 residues. The CDR3 DNA is TGCGTCTCGTGGGGATTCTCCTACGAGCAGTACTTC. This codes for CVSWGFSYEQYF.

The chain combines TRBV7-6 with TRBJ2-3, with TRBD1 matching over 7 bases. The V segment lost 4 bases and the J segment 4 bases; nucleotides outside the gene matches: 11. Germline lookup yields CDR1 SGHVS and CDR2 FNYEAQ. This CDR3 is 16 amino acids long. The CDR3 loop reads CASSSTDRVVADTQYF. The CDR3 DNA sequence: TGTGCCAGCAGCTCGACAGACAGGGTTGTTGCAGATACGCAGTATTTT.

This chain uses TRBV5-1 with TRBJ1-1; D ambiguous. V was pared by 1 base and J by 1 base, with 5 bases between. The CDR3 has 13 residues. Germline assignment: CDR1 SGHRS and CDR2 YFSETQ. CDR3 coding DNA: TGCGCCAGCAGCTTGAACCAGAACACTGAAGCTTTCTTT. It encodes CASSLNQNTEAFF.

This clone was observed a handful of times. The CDR3 nucleotides are TGTGCCAGCAAAATTACGGGTCTCGCCTACGAGCAGTACTTC. It specifies CASKITGLAYEQYF. The genes are TRBV6-5 and TRBJ2-7; D not resolved. Trimming cost V 7 bases and J 2 bases, with 15 bases left between them. CDR3 length equals 14 residues. Germline V gene sequence: CDR1 MNHEY, CDR2 SVGAGI.

The chain joins TRBV11-1 to TRBJ1-1; D might be TRBD1 (5 bases). V gave up 4 bases and J gave up 7 bases, with 25 bases separating them. Germline CDR1 SGHAT, CDR2 FQDESV (reference sequence). The length of the CDR3 is 17 residues. The CDR3 protein is CASSSVLGRESSGEAFF. The CDR3 region has the DNA TGTGCCAGCAGCTCCGTCCTGGGCAGGGAGTCCTCCGGTGAAGCTTTCTTT.

Only one count was recorded for this clone. The J gene is TRBJ2-5, the V gene TRBV9; D perhaps matches TRBD2 (7 bases). Germline V gene sequence: CDR1 SGDLS, CDR2 YYNGEE. Trimming removed 4 bases from V and 5 bases from J, with 27 bases in between. CDR3 length: 18 residues. The CDR3 loop is CASSSGPPGGGRPETQYF. In nucleotides, the CDR3 is TGTGCCAGCAGCTCCGGTCCCCCGGGGGGCGGGAGACCTGAGACCCAGTACTTC.

This sequence joins TRBV18 and TRBJ1-1; TRBD1 matches at 10 bases. This CDR3 is 14 amino acids long. Germline-derived CDR1 and CDR2 are KGHSH and LQKENI. V shed 3 bases, J shed 5 bases, and the junction held 3 bases outside the gene matches. The CDR3 DNA reads TGTGCCAGCTCACCGACAGGGGGCTGGACTGAAGCTTTCTTT. It is translated as CASSPTGGWTEAFF.

V is TRBV11-2 and J is TRBJ2-7, with D unclear. The CDR3 has 15 amino acids. Germline V gene data show CDR1 as SGHAT and CDR2 as FQNNGV. V shed 4 bases and J shed 3 bases, with 16 bases lying between them. As DNA, the CDR3 is TGTGCCAGCAGCTCTCGGCAGGTATGGGTCTACGAGCAGTACTTC. This codes for CASSSRQVWVYEQYF.

The chain is built from TRBV15 and TRBJ2-1, with D possibly matching TRBD2 (7 bases). The CDR3 length is 18 residues. The germline V and J ends were trimmed by 1 base and 4 bases, with 20 bases remaining between them. CDR1 and CDR2 from the germline V gene are LNHNV and YYDKDF (reference sequence). The CDR3 nucleotides are TGTGCCACCAGCAGAGTCCCCCCCCGGGGGGCGCCTTACAATGAGCAGTTCTTC. Its translation: CATSRVPPRGAPYNEQFF. The full variable domain, in which reference TRBV15 and TRBJ2-1 provide the parts outside the CDR3, is DAMVIQNPRYQVTQFGKPVTLSCSQTLNHNVMYWYQQKSSQAPKLLFHYYDKDFNNEADTPDNFQSRRPNTSFCFLDIRSPGLGDTAMYLCATSRVPPRGAPYNEQFFGPGTRLTVL.

The chain couples TRBV7-2 to TRBJ1-1; TRBD1 is a possible D gene (6 bases). The CDR3 contains 13 residues. Germline loops: CDR1 SGHTA, CDR2 FQGNSA. V was shortened by 1 base and J by 9 bases, with 12 bases between the two germline ends. CDR3 loop: CASSLDRGQKAFF. Here the CDR3 DNA reads TGTGCCAGCAGCTTAGATCGGGGGCAGAAAGCTTTCTTT.

The chain joins TRBV6-6 to TRBJ1-1, with D unclear. The CDR3 totals 13 residues. Trimming took 11 bases from V and 4 from J, leaving 17 bases between them. The V gene's germline CDR1 is MNHNY and CDR2 SVGAGI (reference sequence). CDR3 DNA: TGTGCCTCTCACCCAGTGAGGACCACTGAAGCTTTCTTT. The encoded protein is CASHPVRTTEAFF.

The chain joins TRBV29-1 to TRBJ2-5; unclear D gene. This CDR3 region has 11 residues. V gave up 4 bases and J gave up 2 bases, with 5 bases separating them. In germline, CDR1 is SQVTM, CDR2 ANQGSEA. CDR3 loop: CSVGPQETQYF. CDR3 in DNA: TGCAGCGTTGGTCCACAAGAGACCCAGTACTTC.

The V gene is TRBV28, the J gene TRBJ2-7; 7 bases align to TRBD1. The germline V gene has CDR1 MDHEN and CDR2 SYDVKM. V dropped 5 bases and J dropped 0; count of bases not matched to a gene: 7. This CDR3 is 15 amino acids long. The CDR3 region is CASSASGGSSYEQYF. The CDR3, as DNA: TGTGCCAGCAGTGCCTCAGGGGGTTCCTCCTACGAGCAGTACTTC.